A selection of T cell receptor beta chains follows, all from one sample in a study of cytomegalovirus exposure and HLA in healthy donors. Data came from immunoSEQ multiplex PCR; TCRdb stores just in-frame clones and leaves some out. The sample includes roughly 130,000 clones, around 70% seen only once; the top ten take 1.5% to 2%. Sequenced: PBMCs. These TCRs come from a man under 40 in good health and CMV-seropositive. Each CDR3 is given without its conserved first and last residue. Size values are once, few and many counts, or a class for expanded clones, and some rows have none.

j_call: TRBJ1-1
cdr3_length: 13
clone_size: once
v_call: TRBV6-5
cdr3_aa: ASNLGRVSGTEAF

j_call: TRBJ1-1
cdr3_length: 9
clone_size: NA
v_call: TRBV6-5
cdr3_aa: ASFRGTEAF

j_call: TRBJ2-7
cdr3_length: 11
clone_size: NA
v_call: TRBV25-1
cdr3_aa: ASSELGSYEQY

j_call: TRBJ2-7
cdr3_length: 13
clone_size: NA
v_call: TRBV18
cdr3_aa: ASSPGTGAVYEQY

j_call: TRBJ2-3
cdr3_length: 14
clone_size: NA
v_call: TRBV4-3
cdr3_aa: ASSQVSGTRTDTQY

j_call: TRBJ2-7
cdr3_length: 13
clone_size: NA
v_call: TRBV2
cdr3_aa: ASSEGGVTTYEQY

j_call: TRBJ2-7
cdr3_length: 13
clone_size: NA
v_call: TRBV5-1
cdr3_aa: ASSPTGTSSYEQY

j_call: TRBJ2-7
cdr3_length: 15
clone_size: NA
v_call: TRBV7-9
cdr3_aa: ASSPWGGTSGSRGGE

j_call: TRBJ2-1
cdr3_length: 10
clone_size: NA
v_call: TRBV10-3
cdr3_aa: AISERAGEQF

j_call: TRBJ2-7
cdr3_length: 15
clone_size: NA
v_call: TRBV9
cdr3_aa: ASSASMDRQYPEEQY

j_call: TRBJ2-6
cdr3_length: 14
clone_size: NA
v_call: TRBV6-4
cdr3_aa: ASSDSVSSGANVLT

j_call: NA
cdr3_length: 13
clone_size: NA
v_call: TRBV6-1
cdr3_aa: ASSSSGNSLYEQY

j_call: TRBJ2-3
cdr3_length: 15
clone_size: NA
v_call: TRBV5-4
cdr3_aa: ASSSASERAGTDTQY

j_call: TRBJ2-7
cdr3_length: 11
clone_size: NA
v_call: TRBV2
cdr3_aa: ASSGGRYYEQY

j_call: TRBJ2-1
cdr3_length: 14
clone_size: NA
v_call: TRBV13
cdr3_aa: ASSSEAGGLYNEQF

j_call: TRBJ2-3
cdr3_length: 13
clone_size: NA
v_call: TRBV5-1
cdr3_aa: ASSFQRVITDTQY

j_call: TRBJ2-5
cdr3_length: 12
clone_size: NA
v_call: TRBV5-1
cdr3_aa: ASSPRVPRETQY

j_call: TRBJ2-3
cdr3_length: 12
clone_size: NA
v_call: TRBV28
cdr3_aa: ASSLGTATDTQY

j_call: TRBJ1-1
cdr3_length: 14
clone_size: NA
v_call: TRBV12-5
cdr3_aa: ASFRGYPGSDTEAF

j_call: TRBJ2-5
cdr3_length: 15
clone_size: NA
v_call: TRBV14
cdr3_aa: ASSQHPGQGGSYVQY

j_call: TRBJ2-1
cdr3_length: 16
clone_size: NA
v_call: TRBV7-6
cdr3_aa: ASSSFKGTGEKRNEQF

j_call: TRBJ2-1
cdr3_length: 15
clone_size: NA
v_call: TRBV4-2
cdr3_aa: ASSQGSSSGSVDEQF

j_call: TRBJ2-1
cdr3_length: 12
clone_size: NA
v_call: TRBV7-2
cdr3_aa: ASSRSGSYNEQF

j_call: TRBJ2-7
cdr3_length: 15
clone_size: few
v_call: TRBV5-1
cdr3_aa: ASSFPGLAGDSYEQY

j_call: TRBJ2-7
cdr3_length: 11
clone_size: NA
v_call: TRBV27
cdr3_aa: ASSFDRGSEQY

j_call: TRBJ1-2
cdr3_length: 14
clone_size: NA
v_call: TRBV10-2
cdr3_aa: ASSEWGQGSSQGYT

j_call: TRBJ2-3
cdr3_length: 12
clone_size: few
v_call: TRBV15
cdr3_aa: ATRGGKDTDTQY

j_call: TRBJ2-7
cdr3_length: 15
clone_size: once
v_call: TRBV5-6
cdr3_aa: ASSWGFGGGPSYEQY

j_call: TRBJ1-1
cdr3_length: 11
clone_size: NA
v_call: TRBV11-2
cdr3_aa: ASSLDRNTEAF

j_call: TRBJ1-5
cdr3_length: 13
clone_size: NA
v_call: TRBV2
cdr3_aa: ASSEATAYNQPQH

j_call: TRBJ2-2
cdr3_length: 13
clone_size: once
v_call: TRBV6-6
cdr3_aa: ASNREQGASGELF

j_call: TRBJ2-4
cdr3_length: 18
clone_size: NA
v_call: TRBV6-1
cdr3_aa: ASSDPTGGSATLAKNIQY

j_call: TRBJ2-2
cdr3_length: 14
clone_size: few
v_call: TRBV7-5
cdr3_aa: ARSPTRRADTGELF

j_call: TRBJ2-7
cdr3_length: 15
clone_size: NA
v_call: TRBV9
cdr3_aa: ASSVGETEISSYEQY

j_call: TRBJ1-2
cdr3_length: 12
clone_size: NA
v_call: TRBV27
cdr3_aa: ASSITGTGVFYT

j_call: TRBJ1-1
cdr3_length: 16
clone_size: NA
v_call: TRBV29-1
cdr3_aa: SVRPGTGDGSPNTEAF

j_call: TRBJ1-1
cdr3_length: 12
clone_size: NA
v_call: TRBV30
cdr3_aa: AWSGDIENTEAF

j_call: NA
cdr3_length: 11
clone_size: NA
v_call: TRBV5-5
cdr3_aa: ASSGTGEYEQY

j_call: TRBJ1-1
cdr3_length: 12
clone_size: once
v_call: TRBV29-1
cdr3_aa: SAGEGALDTEAF

j_call: TRBJ1-1
cdr3_length: 13
clone_size: few
v_call: TRBV28
cdr3_aa: ASCLRGHGGTEAF

j_call: TRBJ2-1
cdr3_length: 13
clone_size: NA
v_call: TRBV9
cdr3_aa: ASGTWDRGGNEQF

j_call: TRBJ1-4
cdr3_length: 15
clone_size: NA
v_call: TRBV7-9
cdr3_aa: ASSLATTTGPNEKLF

j_call: TRBJ1-2
cdr3_length: 15
clone_size: few
v_call: TRBV5-1
cdr3_aa: ASSTRPTGGAGYGYT

j_call: TRBJ1-2
cdr3_length: 10
clone_size: NA
v_call: TRBV6-5
cdr3_aa: ASTNDRGGYT

j_call: TRBJ1-3
cdr3_length: 12
clone_size: NA
v_call: TRBV5-1
cdr3_aa: ASSLAGRGNTIY

j_call: TRBJ1-5
cdr3_length: 18
clone_size: few
v_call: TRBV9
cdr3_aa: ASSARLLDRVHYSNQPQH

j_call: TRBJ1-1
cdr3_length: 10
clone_size: once
v_call: TRBV6-6
cdr3_aa: ASSYGGPEAF

j_call: TRBJ2-3
cdr3_length: 15
clone_size: NA
v_call: TRBV4-3
cdr3_aa: ASSHHPRAKVTDTQY

j_call: TRBJ2-2
cdr3_length: 10
clone_size: NA
v_call: TRBV13
cdr3_aa: ASSLFGGELF

j_call: TRBJ2-3
cdr3_length: 13
clone_size: NA
v_call: TRBV10-3
cdr3_aa: AISLQGARTDTQY

j_call: TRBJ2-1
cdr3_length: 9
clone_size: NA
v_call: TRBV20-1
cdr3_aa: SASPYNEQF

j_call: TRBJ2-2
cdr3_length: 15
clone_size: NA
v_call: TRBV4-1
cdr3_aa: ASSQRGGASNTGELF

j_call: TRBJ1-2
cdr3_length: 10
clone_size: NA
v_call: TRBV5-6
cdr3_aa: ASSMTGYGYT

j_call: TRBJ1-5
cdr3_length: 11
clone_size: NA
v_call: TRBV7-9
cdr3_aa: ASSFTYGQPQH

j_call: TRBJ1-5
cdr3_length: 12
clone_size: NA
v_call: TRBV2
cdr3_aa: ASSEQGSYQPQH